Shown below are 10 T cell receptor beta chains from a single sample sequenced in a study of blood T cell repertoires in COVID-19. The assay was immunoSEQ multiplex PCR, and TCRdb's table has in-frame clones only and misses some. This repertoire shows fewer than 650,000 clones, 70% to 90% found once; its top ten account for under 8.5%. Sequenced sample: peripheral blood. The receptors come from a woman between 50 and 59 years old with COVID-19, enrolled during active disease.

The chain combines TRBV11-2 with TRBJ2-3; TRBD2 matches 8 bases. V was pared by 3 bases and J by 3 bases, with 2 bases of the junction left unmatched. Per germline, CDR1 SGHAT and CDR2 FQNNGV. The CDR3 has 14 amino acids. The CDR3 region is CASSFSGGTDTQYF. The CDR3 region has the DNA TGTGCCAGCAGCTTCAGCGGGGGAACAGATACGCAGTATTTT.

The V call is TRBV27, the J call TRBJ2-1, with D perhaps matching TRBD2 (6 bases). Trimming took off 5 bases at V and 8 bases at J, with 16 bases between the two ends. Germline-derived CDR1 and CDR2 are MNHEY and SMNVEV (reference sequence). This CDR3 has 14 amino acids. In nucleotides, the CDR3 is TGTGCCAGCAGTCCGAACTTTAGCGGTCATGAGCAGTTCTTC. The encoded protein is CASSPNFSGHEQFF.

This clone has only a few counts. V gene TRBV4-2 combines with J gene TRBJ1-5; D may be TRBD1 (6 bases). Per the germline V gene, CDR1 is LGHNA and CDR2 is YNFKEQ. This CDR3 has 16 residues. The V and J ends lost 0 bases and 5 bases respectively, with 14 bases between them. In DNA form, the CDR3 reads TGTGCCAGCAGCCAAGATTTTGGGACATCATATCAGCCCCAGCATTTT. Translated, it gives CASSQDFGTSYQPQHF.

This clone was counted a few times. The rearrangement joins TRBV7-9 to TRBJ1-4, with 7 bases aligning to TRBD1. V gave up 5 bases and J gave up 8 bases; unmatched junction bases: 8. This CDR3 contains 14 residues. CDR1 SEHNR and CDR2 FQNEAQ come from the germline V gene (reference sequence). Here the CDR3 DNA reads TGTGCCAGCAGCGACAGGGCGGAGGGCGAAAAACTGTTTTTT. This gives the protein CASSDRAEGEKLFF.

The DNA of the CDR3 is TGCAGCGTTGTGACAGGGAACGGCTACACCTTC. It specifies CSVVTGNGYTF. The chain has TRBV29-1 and TRBJ1-2, with TRBD1 matching 7 bases. CDR3 length: 11 residues. Germline V gene sequence: CDR1 SQVTM, CDR2 ANQGSEA. With 4 bases clipped from V and 8 bases from J, the junction kept 4 bases outside the gene matches.

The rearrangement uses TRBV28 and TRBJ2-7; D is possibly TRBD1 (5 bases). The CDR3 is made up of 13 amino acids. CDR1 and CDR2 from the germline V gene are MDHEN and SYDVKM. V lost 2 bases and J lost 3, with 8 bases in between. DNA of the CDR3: TGTGCCAGCAGTTTAGGGGCGGTCTACGAGCAGTACTTC. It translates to CASSLGAVYEQYF.

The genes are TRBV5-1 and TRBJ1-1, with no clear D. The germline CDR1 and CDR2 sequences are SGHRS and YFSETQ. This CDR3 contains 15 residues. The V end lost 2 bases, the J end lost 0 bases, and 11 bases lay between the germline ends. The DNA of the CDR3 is TGCGCCAGCAGCTTCCAGGCAGGCATGAACACTGAAGCTTTCTTT. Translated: CASSFQAGMNTEAFF.

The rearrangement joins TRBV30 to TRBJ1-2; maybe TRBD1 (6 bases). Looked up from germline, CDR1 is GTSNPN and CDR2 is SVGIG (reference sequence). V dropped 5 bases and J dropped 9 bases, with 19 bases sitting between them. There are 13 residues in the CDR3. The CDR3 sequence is CAWDKRDTRSYTF. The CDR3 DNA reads TGTGCCTGGGATAAACGGGACACCAGAAGCTACACCTTC.

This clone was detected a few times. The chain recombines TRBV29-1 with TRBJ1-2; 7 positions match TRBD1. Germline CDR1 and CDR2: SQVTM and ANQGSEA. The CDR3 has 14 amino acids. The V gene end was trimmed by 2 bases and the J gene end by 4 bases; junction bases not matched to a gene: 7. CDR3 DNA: TGCAGCGTTGAACGAGGCGGGACAGTCTATGGCTACACCTTC. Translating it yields CSVERGGTVYGYTF.

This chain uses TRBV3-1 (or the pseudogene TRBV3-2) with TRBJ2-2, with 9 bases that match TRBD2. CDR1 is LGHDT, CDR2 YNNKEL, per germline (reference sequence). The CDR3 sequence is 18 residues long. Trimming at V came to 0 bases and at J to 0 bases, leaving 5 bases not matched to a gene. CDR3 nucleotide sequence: TGTGCCAGCAGCCAAGATTTAGCGGGGGCGGCGAACACCGGGGAGCTGTTTTTT. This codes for CASSQDLAGAANTGELFF.